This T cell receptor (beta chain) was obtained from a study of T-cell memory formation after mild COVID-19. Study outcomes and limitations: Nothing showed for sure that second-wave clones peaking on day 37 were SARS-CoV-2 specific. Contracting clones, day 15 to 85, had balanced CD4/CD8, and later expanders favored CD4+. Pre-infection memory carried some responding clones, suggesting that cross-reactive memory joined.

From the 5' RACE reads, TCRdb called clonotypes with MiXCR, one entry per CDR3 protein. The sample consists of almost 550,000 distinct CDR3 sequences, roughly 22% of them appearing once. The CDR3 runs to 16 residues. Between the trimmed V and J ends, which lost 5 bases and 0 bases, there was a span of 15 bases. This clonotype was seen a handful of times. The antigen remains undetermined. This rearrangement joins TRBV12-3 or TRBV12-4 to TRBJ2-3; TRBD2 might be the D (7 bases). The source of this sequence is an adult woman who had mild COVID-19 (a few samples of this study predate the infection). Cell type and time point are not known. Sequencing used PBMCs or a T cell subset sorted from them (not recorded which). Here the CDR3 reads CASSPGGQGSTDTQYF. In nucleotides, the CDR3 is TGTGCCAGCAGTCCCGGGGGGCAGGGAAGCACAGATACGCAGTATTTT.